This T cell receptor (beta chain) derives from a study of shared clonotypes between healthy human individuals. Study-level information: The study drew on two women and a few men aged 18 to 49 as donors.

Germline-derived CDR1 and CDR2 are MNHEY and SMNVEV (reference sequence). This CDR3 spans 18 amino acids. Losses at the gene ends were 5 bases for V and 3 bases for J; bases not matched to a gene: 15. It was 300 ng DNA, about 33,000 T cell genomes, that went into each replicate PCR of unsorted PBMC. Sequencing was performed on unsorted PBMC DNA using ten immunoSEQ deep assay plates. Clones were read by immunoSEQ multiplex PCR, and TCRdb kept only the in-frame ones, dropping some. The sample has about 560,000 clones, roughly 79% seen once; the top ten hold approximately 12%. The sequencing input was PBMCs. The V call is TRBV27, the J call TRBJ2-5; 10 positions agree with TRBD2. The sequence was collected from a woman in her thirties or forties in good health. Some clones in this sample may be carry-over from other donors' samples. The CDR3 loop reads CASSPAGSSGSPKETQYF. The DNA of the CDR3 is TGTGCCAGCAGTCCCGCGGGGTCTAGCGGGAGTCCGAAAGAGACCCAGTACTTC.